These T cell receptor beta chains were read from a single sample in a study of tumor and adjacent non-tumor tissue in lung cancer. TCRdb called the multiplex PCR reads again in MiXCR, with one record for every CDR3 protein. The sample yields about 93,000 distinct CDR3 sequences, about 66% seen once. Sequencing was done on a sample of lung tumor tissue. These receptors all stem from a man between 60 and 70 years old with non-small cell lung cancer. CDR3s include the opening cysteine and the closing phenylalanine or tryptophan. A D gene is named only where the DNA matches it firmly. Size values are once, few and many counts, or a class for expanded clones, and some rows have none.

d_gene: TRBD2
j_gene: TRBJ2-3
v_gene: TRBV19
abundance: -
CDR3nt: TGTGACAGTAGTGCGCCCGGGACTACTCGGGATACGCAGTATTTT
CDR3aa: CDSSAPGTTRDTQYF

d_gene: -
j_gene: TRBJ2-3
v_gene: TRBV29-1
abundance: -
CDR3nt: TGCAGCATTGCTTCGAGCACAGATACGCAGTATTTT
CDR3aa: CSIASSTDTQYF

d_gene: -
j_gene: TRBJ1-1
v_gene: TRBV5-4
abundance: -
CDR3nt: TGTGCCAGCAGTTATAATTGGGGAGGGACTGAAGCTTTCTTT
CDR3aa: CASSYNWGGTEAFF

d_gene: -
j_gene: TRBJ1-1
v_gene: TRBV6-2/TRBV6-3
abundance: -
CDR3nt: TGTGAAAGCAGTTACTCGAAGGGTCGGAGATGGCTGAACACTGAAGCTTTCTTT
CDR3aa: CESSYSKGRRWLNTEAFF

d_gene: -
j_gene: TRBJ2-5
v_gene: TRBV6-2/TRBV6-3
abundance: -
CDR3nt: TGTGCCAGCAGTCGACGGGCGGGTGTGGGGACCCAGTACTTC
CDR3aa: CASSRRAGVGTQYF

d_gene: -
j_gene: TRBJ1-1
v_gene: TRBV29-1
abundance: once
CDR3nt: TGCAGCGTTGTATCGCCCCTAAACACTGGAGCTTTCTTT
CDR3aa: CSVVSPLNTGAFF

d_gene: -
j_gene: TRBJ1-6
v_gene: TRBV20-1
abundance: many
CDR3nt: TGCAGTGCTAGAACCGAGGGGGTCAGGAATTCACCCCTCCACTTT
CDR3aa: CSARTEGVRNSPLHF

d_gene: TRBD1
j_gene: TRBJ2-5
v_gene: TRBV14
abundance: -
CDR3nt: TGTGCCAGCAGCCCCCCGGGGACAGGAGATTCCCGGGACGAGACCCAGTACTTC
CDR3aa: CASSPPGTGDSRDETQYF

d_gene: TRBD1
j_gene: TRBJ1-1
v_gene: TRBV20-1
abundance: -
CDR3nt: TGCAGTGCTAGGCATTTTACAGGGGTGTCGAACACTGAAGCTTTCTTT
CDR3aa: CSARHFTGVSNTEAFF

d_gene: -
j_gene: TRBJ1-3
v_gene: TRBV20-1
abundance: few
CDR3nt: TGCAGTGCTAGAAAGGCAGGTCCCTTGCTGGGTGGAAACACCATATATTTT
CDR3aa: CSARKAGPLLGGNTIYF

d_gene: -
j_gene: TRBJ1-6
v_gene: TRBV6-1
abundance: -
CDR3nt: TGTGGCAGCAGCGTGACATCATCCAATTCACCCCACCACTTT
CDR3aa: CGSSVTSSNSPHHF

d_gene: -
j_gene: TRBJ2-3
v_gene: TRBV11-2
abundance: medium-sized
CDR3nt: TGTGCCAGCAGCACGGGACTTTTCAGCACAGATACGCAGTATTTT
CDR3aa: CASSTGLFSTDTQYF

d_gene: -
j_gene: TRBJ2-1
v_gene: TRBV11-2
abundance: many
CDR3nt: TGTGCCAGCAGCTTAGAGCGGAGGAGCTCCTACAATGAGCAGTTCTTC
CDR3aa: CASSLERRSSYNEQFF

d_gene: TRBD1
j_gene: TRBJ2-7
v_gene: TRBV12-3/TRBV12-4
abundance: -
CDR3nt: TGTGCCAGCAATAGGACAGGGAGAACCTACAAGCAGTACTTC
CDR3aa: CASNRTGRTYKQYF

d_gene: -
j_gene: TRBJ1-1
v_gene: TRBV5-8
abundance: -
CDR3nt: TGTGTCAGCAGCTTGGTCCAGGGCCGCGACACTGAAGCTTTCTTT
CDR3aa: CVSSLVQGRDTEAFF

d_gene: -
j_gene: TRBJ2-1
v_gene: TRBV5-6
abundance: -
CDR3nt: TGTGCCATCAGCTTGAAGGGGGGCTCCTACGATGAGCAGTTCTTC
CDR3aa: CAISLKGGSYDEQFF

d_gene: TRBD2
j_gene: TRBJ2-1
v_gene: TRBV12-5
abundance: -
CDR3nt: TGTGCTAGTGGTTTGGCCCGACTAGCCCCATACAATGAGCAGTTCTTC
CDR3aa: CASGLARLAPYNEQFF

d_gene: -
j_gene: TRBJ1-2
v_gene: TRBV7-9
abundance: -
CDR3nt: TGTGTCAGCAGCCCCGTGCCTAATTATGGCTACACCTTC
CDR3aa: CVSSPVPNYGYTF

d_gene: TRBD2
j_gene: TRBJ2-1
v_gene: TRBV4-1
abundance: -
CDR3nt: TGCACCAGCAGCCTTACTTCGGGACTAGAGTACAATGAGGAGTTCTTC
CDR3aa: CTSSLTSGLEYNEEFF

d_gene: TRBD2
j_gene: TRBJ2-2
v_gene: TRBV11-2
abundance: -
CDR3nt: TGTGCCAGCAGCATACACGGGGGGGCTGACGGGGAGCTGTTTTTT
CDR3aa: CASSIHGGADGELFF

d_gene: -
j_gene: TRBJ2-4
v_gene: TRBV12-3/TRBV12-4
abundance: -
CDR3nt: TGTGCCAGCAGCTCCGGACATGGGGCGCAAGGTGACATTCAGAACTTC
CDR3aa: CASSSGHGAQGDIQNF

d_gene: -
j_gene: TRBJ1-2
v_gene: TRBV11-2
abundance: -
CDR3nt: TGTGCCAGCGGCTTATTGGGAGAAACAGGCTACACCTTC
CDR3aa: CASGLLGETGYTF

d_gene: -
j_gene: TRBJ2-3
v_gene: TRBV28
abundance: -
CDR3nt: TGTGCCAGCAGTCTTCAGGGACCAGGACTAACAGATACGCAGTATTTT
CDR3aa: CASSLQGPGLTDTQYF

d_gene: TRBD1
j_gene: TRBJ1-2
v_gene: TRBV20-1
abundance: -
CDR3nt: TGCAATGCTAGAGATGTAGACAGGGGCCGGGTCTATGGCTACACCTTC
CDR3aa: CNARDVDRGRVYGYTF

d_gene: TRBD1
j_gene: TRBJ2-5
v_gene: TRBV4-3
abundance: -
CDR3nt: TGCCCCAGCAGCTCCAGGGGACAGGGTGAAGAGACCCAGTACTTC
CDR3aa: CPSSSRGQGEETQYF

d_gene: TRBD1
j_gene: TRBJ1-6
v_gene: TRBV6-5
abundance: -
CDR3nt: TGTGTCAGCAGAAGGACAGGGGCGATAGAGAATTCACCCCTCCACTTT
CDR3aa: CVSRRTGAIENSPLHF

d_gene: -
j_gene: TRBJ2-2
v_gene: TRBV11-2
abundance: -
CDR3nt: TGTGCCAGCAGCCCCCGTGTCATGAACACCGGGGGGCTGTTTTTT
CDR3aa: CASSPRVMNTGGLFF

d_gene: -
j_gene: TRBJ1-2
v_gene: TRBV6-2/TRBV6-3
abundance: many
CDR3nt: TGTGCCAGCAGTGGGGACACCGCTAACTATGGCTACACCTTC
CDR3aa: CASSGDTANYGYTF

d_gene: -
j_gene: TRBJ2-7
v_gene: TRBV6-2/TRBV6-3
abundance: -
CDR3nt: TGTGCCAGCAGGGGATCACAGACTTCCCACTACGAGCAGTACTTC
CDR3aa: CASRGSQTSHYEQYF

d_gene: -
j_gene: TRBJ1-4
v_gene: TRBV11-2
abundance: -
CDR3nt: TGTGCCAGCAGCTTCCTGGGGTCTAACATAAAACTGTTTTTT
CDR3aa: CASSFLGSNIKLFF

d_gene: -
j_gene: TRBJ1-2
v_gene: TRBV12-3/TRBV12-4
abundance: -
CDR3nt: TGTGCCAGCAGTAGGAACAACTATAACTATGGTTACACCTTC
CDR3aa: CASSRNNYNYGYTF

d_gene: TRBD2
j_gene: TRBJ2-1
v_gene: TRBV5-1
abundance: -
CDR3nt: TGCGTCAGCAGCATGGGCAGGACTAGCGGGAGGCAGAATGAGCAGTTCTTC
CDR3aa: CVSSMGRTSGRQNEQFF

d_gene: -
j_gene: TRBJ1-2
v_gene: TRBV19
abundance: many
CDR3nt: TGTGCCAGTAGTACCCCAGTCGGGGGCTTTTATGGCTACACCTTC
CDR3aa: CASSTPVGGFYGYTF

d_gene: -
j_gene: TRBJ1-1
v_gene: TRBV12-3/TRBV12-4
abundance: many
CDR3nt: TGTGCCAGCGCGGGGGGTTGGACTGAAGCTTTCTTT
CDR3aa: CASAGGWTEAFF

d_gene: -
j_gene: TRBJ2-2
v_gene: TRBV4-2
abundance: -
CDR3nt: TGTGCCAGCAACGCAACGGCGGAGAACAGCGGGGAGCTGTTTTTT
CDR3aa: CASNATAENSGELFF

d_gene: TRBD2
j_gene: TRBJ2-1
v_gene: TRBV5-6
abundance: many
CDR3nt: TGTGCCAGCAGCTTGGACGGACGGACTAGCGGGAGCGGACGGTTCTTC
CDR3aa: CASSLDGRTSGSGRFF

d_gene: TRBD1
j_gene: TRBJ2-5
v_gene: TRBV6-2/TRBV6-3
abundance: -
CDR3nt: TGTGCCAGATATCATACCGGGACAGGGAAGACCCAACCGACCCAAGAGACCCAGCACTTC
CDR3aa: CARYHTGTGKTQPTQETQHF

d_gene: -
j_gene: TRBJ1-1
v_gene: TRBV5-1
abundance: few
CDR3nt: TGCGTCAGCAGCTTCCGCTCCGGGAGCACTGAAGCTTTCTTT
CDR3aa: CVSSFRSGSTEAFF

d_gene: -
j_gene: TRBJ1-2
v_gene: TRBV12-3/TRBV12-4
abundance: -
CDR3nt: TGTGTCAGCAGACCCTCCAGGACAGCTAACTATGGCTACACCTTC
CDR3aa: CVSRPSRTANYGYTF

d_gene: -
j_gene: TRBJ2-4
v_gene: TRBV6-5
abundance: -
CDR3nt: TGCGCCATCAGTCCGGACGGTAGGACCCTAGCCAAAAACATTCAGTACTTC
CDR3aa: CAISPDGRTLAKNIQYF

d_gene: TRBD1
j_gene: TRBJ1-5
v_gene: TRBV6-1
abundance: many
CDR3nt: TGTGCCAGCAGCGCCGACAGGGGGATAGGTCAGCCCCAGCATTTT
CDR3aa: CASSADRGIGQPQHF

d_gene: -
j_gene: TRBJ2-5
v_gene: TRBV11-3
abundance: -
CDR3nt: TGTGCCAGCGTCTTAGGTACAGCTGGAGGTGGAGAGACCCAGTACTTC
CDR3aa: CASVLGTAGGGETQYF

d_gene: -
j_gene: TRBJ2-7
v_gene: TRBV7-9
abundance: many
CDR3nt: TGTGCCAGCAGCTTACAACATGCCTACGAGCAGTACTTC
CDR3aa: CASSLQHAYEQYF

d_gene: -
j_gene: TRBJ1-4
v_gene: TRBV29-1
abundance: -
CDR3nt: TGCAGCGCCGGGGGGACCACTAATGAAAAACTGTTTTTC
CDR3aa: CSAGGTTNEKLFF

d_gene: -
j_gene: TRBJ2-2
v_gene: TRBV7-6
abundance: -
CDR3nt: TGTGCCAGCAGCTGGACGGACACCGGGGAGCTGTTTTTT
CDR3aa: CASSWTDTGELFF

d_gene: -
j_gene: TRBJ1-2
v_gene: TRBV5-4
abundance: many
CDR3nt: TGTGCCAGCAGCCGCGAGACAGATGGCTACACCTTC
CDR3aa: CASSRETDGYTF

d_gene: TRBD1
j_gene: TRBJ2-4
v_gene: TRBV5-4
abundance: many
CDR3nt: TGTGCCAGCAGCCAGACAGGGACCAAAAACATTCAGTACTTC
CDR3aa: CASSQTGTKNIQYF

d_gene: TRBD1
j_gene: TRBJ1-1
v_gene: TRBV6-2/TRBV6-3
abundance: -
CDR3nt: TGTGCCAACAGAGACCTCAGGGGGCTCAACACTGGAGCTTTCTTT
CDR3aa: CANRDLRGLNTGAFF

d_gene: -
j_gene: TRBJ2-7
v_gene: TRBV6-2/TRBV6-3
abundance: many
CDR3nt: TGTGCCAGCAAGGAGACTACCTACGAGCAGTACTTC
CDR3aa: CASKETTYEQYF

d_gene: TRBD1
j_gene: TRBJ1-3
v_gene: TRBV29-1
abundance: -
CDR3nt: TGCAGCGTTCGAGTGGGACAGTGCTCTGGAAACACCATATATTTT
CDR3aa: CSVRVGQCSGNTIYF

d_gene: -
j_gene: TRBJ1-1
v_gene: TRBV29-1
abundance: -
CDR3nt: TGCAGCGTTCTTCAGGCGAACGCTGAAGCCTTCTTT
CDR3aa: CSVLQANAEAFF

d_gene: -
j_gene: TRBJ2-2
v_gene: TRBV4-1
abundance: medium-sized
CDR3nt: TGCGCCAGCAGCCAACAGGGTGGCGGGGAGCTGTTTTTT
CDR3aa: CASSQQGGGELFF

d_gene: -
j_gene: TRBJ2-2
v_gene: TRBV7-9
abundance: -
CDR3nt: TGTGCCAGCAGCCTAGTTGCATCGTGGAACACCGGGGAGCTGTTTTTT
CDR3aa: CASSLVASWNTGELFF